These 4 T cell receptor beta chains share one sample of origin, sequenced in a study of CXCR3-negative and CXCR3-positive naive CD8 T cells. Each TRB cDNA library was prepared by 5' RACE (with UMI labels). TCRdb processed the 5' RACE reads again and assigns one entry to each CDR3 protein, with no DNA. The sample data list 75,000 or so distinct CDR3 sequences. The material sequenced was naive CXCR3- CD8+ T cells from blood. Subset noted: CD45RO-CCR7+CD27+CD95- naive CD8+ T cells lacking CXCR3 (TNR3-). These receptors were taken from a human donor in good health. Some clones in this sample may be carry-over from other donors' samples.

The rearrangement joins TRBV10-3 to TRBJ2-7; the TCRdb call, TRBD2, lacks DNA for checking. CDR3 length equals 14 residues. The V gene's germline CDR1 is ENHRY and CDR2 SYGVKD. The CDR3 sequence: CAISDSGLAYEQYF.

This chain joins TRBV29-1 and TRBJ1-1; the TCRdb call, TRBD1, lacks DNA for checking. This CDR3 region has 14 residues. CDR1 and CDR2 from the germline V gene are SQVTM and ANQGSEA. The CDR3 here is CSVDPTDSSSEAFF.

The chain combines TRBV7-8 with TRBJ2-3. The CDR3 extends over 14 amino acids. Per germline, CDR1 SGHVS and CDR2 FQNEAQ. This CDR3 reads CASSPTVIKDTQYF.

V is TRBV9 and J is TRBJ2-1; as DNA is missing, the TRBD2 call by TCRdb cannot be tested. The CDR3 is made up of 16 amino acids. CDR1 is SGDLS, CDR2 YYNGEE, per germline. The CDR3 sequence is CASSPTGLAATNEQFF.